This T cell receptor beta chain was recovered during a study of T cells in Graves' hyperthyroidism and ophthalmopathy. V was pared by 5 bases and J by 10 bases, with 3 bases between. This CDR3 contains 9 residues. Germline CDR1 SGHTA, CDR2 FQGNSA. This clonotype was counted ten times or more. Amplification of TCR beta CDR3 regions used RNA as the template. Initially, a first-round RT-PCR of the TCR CDR3 employed the HTBI primer set. TCRdb passed the multiplex PCR reads through MiXCR, listing each CDR3 protein once. Here the sample spans hundreds of thousands of distinct CDR3 sequences, 14% being singletons.

This TCR was sampled from a woman aged 18-29 years with Graves' hyperthyroidism. The chain joins TRBV7-2 to TRBJ2-1, with unresolved D. The specimen was blood. The CDR3 here is CASSREQFF. The CDR3 nucleotides read TGTGCCAGCAGCCGCGAGCAGTTCTTC.